This T cell receptor (beta chain) comes out of a study of cytomegalovirus exposure and HLA in healthy donors. Study information: The use of the same platform for the 120 or so validation repertoires and the roughly 630 first-cohort repertoires was reported by a later analysis. Regarding the study as a whole: Overall, approximately 150 TCR beta chains were annotated as cytomegalovirus-associated. In vitro, a few CMV-associated chains proved specific for CMV antigens.

Some clones are missing from TCRdb's copy, which holds only in-frame ones; the method was immunoSEQ multiplex PCR. The data hold approximately 150,000 clones, with roughly nine tenths observed a single time. The donors were members of the validation cohort comprising over a hundred subjects, separate from the approximately 670-subject first cohort. This clone appeared a few times. The antigen remains undetermined. This receptor was obtained from a woman aged 18-30 years in good health and CMV-seropositive. Material for sequencing was PBMCs.

The CDR3 loop reads CASSQGTGIGNQPQHF. In nucleotides, the CDR3 is TGCGCCAGCAGCCAGGGGACAGGGATCGGCAATCAGCCCCAGCATTTT. This chain connects TRBV4-1 to TRBJ1-5; 9 bases are a match to TRBD1. Germline CDR1 MGHRA, CDR2 YSYEKL. This CDR3 comprises 16 residues. V shed 3 bases, J shed 2 bases, and the junction held 5 bases outside the gene matches.